One and the same sample provided the 29 T cell receptor beta chains below, sequenced in a study of vaccination and CD4 T cells after COVID-19. Their target antigens are unknown. The treatment is: approximately 10-day PBMC culture with coronavirus spike peptide pools or control peptides (ViraFEST assay). Sequenced with the Oncomine TCR Beta short-read assay was DNA taken from cultured CD4+ T cells. Using its own MiXCR run on the PCR reads, TCRdb lists one record per CDR3 protein. The table includes roughly 20,000 distinct CDR3 sequences, roughly three fifths detected once. Input material: CD4+ T cells from blood, cultured in vitro. These TCRs come from a human donor who had recovered from COVID-19.

The chain combines TRBV20-1 with TRBJ2-3; 10 nucleotides match TRBD2. CDR3 size: 13 residues. V lost 3 bases to trimming and J lost 8 bases; unmatched junction nucleotides: 5. Germline V lookup: CDR1 DFQATT, CDR2 SNEGSKA (reference sequence). CDR3 sequence: CSASASGGGTQYF. CDR3 DNA sequence: TGCAGTGCTAGCGCGAGCGGGGGGGGTACGCAGTATTTT.

This chain uses TRBV5-4 with TRBJ1-2; 7 bases agree with TRBD1. After removal of 5 bases from V and 8 bases from J, the junction contained 9 bases not matched to a gene. The CDR3 has 13 residues. Germline CDR1 SGHNT, CDR2 YYREEE (reference sequence). CDR3 residues: CASRGDSREGYTF. The DNA for the CDR3 is TGTGCCAGCAGAGGGGACAGCAGAGAGGGCTACACCTTC.

The chain has TRBV6-1 and TRBJ2-1; TRBD1 might be the D (5 bases). Germline assignment: CDR1 MNHNS and CDR2 SASEGT. This CDR3 contains 14 residues. V was cut by 4 bases and J by 5 bases, with 12 bases left in between. The CDR3 sequence is CASSAQGQHNEQFF. The CDR3 DNA reads as TGTGCCAGCAGTGCCCAGGGCCAGCACAATGAGCAGTTCTTC.

This chain uses TRBV27 with TRBJ1-6; 8 positions agree with TRBD1. V was clipped by 2 bases and J by 7 bases; unmatched bases: 4. CDR1 and CDR2 from the germline V gene are MNHEY and SMNVEV (reference sequence). The CDR3 extends over 15 amino acids. CDR3: CASSLLRQGNSPLHF. In nucleotides, the CDR3 is TGTGCCAGCAGTTTACTTCGACAGGGGAATTCACCCCTCCACTTT.

J is TRBJ2-7 and V is TRBV11-3; 8 bases match TRBD1. V dropped 2 bases and J dropped 4; count of bases not matched to a gene: 7. Per germline, CDR1 SGHNT and CDR2 YENEEA. The CDR3 loop spans 15 amino acids. The CDR3 spells CASSLRAGGTYEQYF. DNA of the CDR3: TGTGCCAGCAGCTTAAGGGCAGGGGGCACGTACGAGCAGTACTTC. Complete variable domain (other parts from reference TRBV11-3 and TRBJ2-7): EAGVVQSPRYKIIEKKQPVAFWCNPISGHNTLYWYLQNLGQGPELLIRYENEEAVDDSQLPKDRFSAERLKGVDSTLKIQPAELGDSAVYLCASSLRAGGTYEQYFGPGTRLTVT.

The chain links TRBV7-2 to TRBJ1-1; no firm D call. Deletions cut 1 base from V and 1 base from J, with 4 bases between. This CDR3 region has 13 residues. CDR1 and CDR2 (germline): SGHTA, FQGNSA. The CDR3 DNA reads as TGTGCCAGCAGCTTAGTTGGGAACACTGAAGCTTTCTTT. Translating gives CASSLVGNTEAFF.

Sample share makes this clonotype large. The J gene is TRBJ2-5, the V gene TRBV10-3, with D perhaps TRBD2 (6 bases). Trimming cost V 2 bases and J 2 bases, with 6 bases left between them. The CDR3 is 13 residues long. Germline loops: CDR1 ENHRY, CDR2 SYGVKD. The CDR3 DNA sequence: TGTGCCATCAGTGAGGGGAGGCAAGAGACCCAGTACTTC. Its protein product is CAISEGRQETQYF.

This chain joins TRBV3-1 and TRBJ2-7, with D unclear. V dropped 10 bases and J dropped 7 bases, with 14 bases sitting between them. This CDR3 is built from 11 residues. From germline, CDR1 is LGHDT and CDR2 YNNKEL (reference sequence). The CDR3 DNA is TGTGCCACCGGGTCCGGACGGGAGCAGTACTTC. Residues: CATGSGREQYF.

The rearrangement uses TRBV27 and TRBJ1-1; the match to TRBD1 covers 7 bases. CDR3 size: 15 residues. The germline V gene has CDR1 MNHEY and CDR2 SMNVEV (reference sequence). The J segment lost 4 bases and the V segment lost 5 bases, leaving 10 bases of the junction unmatched. The CDR3 bases are TGTGCCAGCAGTCGTTGGACAGGAGGGGCCACTGAAGCTTTCTTT. Translating it yields CASSRWTGGATEAFF.

The chain recombines TRBV20-1 with TRBJ2-7; 12 positions agree with TRBD2. CDR3 size: 14 residues. CDR1 is DFQATT and CDR2 is SNEGSKA in the germline V gene (reference sequence). Losses at the gene ends were 5 bases for V and 7 bases for J; bases not matched to a gene: 9. CDR3 coding DNA: TGCAGTGCTGGCCTAGCGGGGGGGCCGAGGGAGCAGTACTTC. Translated: CSAGLAGGPREQYF.

This clonotype occurred a few times. J is TRBJ2-1 and V is TRBV15; D is perhaps TRBD1 (5 bases). V was pared by 1 base and J by 10 bases, with 11 bases between. Germline V lookup: CDR1 LNHNV, CDR2 YYDKDF (reference sequence). This CDR3 contains 13 residues. The CDR3 sequence: CATSRAGSPEQFF. DNA of the CDR3: TGTGCCACCAGCAGAGCAGGGTCCCCCGAGCAGTTCTTC. Full variable domain (rest looked up from reference TRBV15 and TRBJ2-1): DAMVIQNPRYQVTQFGKPVTLSCSQTLNHNVMYWYQQKSSQAPKLLFHYYDKDFNNEADTPDNFQSRRPNTSFCFLDIRSPGLGDTAMYLCATSRAGSPEQFFGPGTRLTVL.

The V gene is TRBV2, the J gene TRBJ1-1; perhaps TRBD1 as D (6 bases). V shed 4 bases and J shed 4 bases, with 19 bases lying between them. Germline-derived CDR1 and CDR2 are SNHLY and FYNNEI. The CDR3 has 16 amino acids. CDR3 in DNA: TGTGCCAGCAGTGCCGGCGGACCCTCAGGGGCCACTGAAGCTTTCTTT. Translating it yields CASSAGGPSGATEAFF.

The chain links TRBV20-1 to TRBJ1-1; no definite D call. Germline CDR1 DFQATT, CDR2 SNEGSKA (reference sequence). Between the trimmed V and J ends, which lost 2 bases and 2 bases, there was a span of 6 bases. CDR3 size: 12 residues. CDR3 DNA: TGCAGTGCTAGACACGGAAACACTGAAGCTTTCTTT. Its translation: CSARHGNTEAFF.

The V and J genes are TRBV6-2 or TRBV6-3 and TRBJ1-1; D is ambiguous. This CDR3 comprises 14 residues. Per germline, CDR1 MNHEY and CDR2 SVGEGT. The V end was cut by 5 bases, the J end by 6 bases, with 16 bases between. The CDR3 here is CASSKSMGLPEAFF. The CDR3 DNA reads as TGTGCCAGCAGTAAGTCAATGGGGTTACCTGAAGCTTTCTTT.

The V gene is TRBV19, the J gene TRBJ1-2, with a weak D call TRBD1 (5 bases). Trimming removed 4 bases at V and 3 bases at J, with 15 bases between. Germline CDR1 and CDR2: LNHDA and SQIVND (reference sequence). The CDR3 totals 15 residues. Written as DNA, the CDR3 is TGTGCCAGTAGTACCCAGGGCCGGGGGGACTATGGCTACACCTTC. This codes for CASSTQGRGDYGYTF.

The rearrangement uses TRBV20-1 and TRBJ2-5; 7 bases agree with TRBD2. Per the germline V gene, CDR1 is DFQATT and CDR2 is SNEGSKA (reference sequence). This CDR3 spans 13 amino acids. Trimming took 0 bases from V and 5 from J; bases not matched to a gene: 3. DNA for the CDR3: TGCAGTGCTAGAGAAGACGGGGGGGAGACCCAGTACTTC. The encoded protein is CSAREDGGETQYF.

The chain combines TRBV28 with TRBJ1-1; D is undetermined. This CDR3 region has 12 residues. The germline CDR1 and CDR2 sequences are MDHEN and SYDVKM. The CDR3 DNA follows: TGTGCAAATCGAGGGCCGAACACTGAAGCTTTCTTT. Its translation is CANRGPNTEAFF.

There are a few counts of this clonotype. This rearrangement joins TRBV18 to TRBJ2-7; maybe TRBD1 (6 bases). The V gene lost 6 bases and the J gene lost 4 bases, with 13 bases spanning the gap. The CDR3 totals 13 residues. CDR1 is KGHSH, CDR2 LQKENI, per germline. This CDR3 reads CASSPGRGYEQYF. The DNA of the CDR3 is TGTGCCAGCTCTCCCGGCAGGGGATACGAGCAGTACTTC.

The chain links TRBV2 to TRBJ2-7; D is undetermined. The V end was cut by 1 base, the J end by 3 bases, with 13 bases between. CDR3 length: 15 amino acids. CDR1 and CDR2 from the germline V gene are SNHLY and FYNNEI. This CDR3 reads CASSEDRVLSYEQYF. The CDR3 nucleotides are TGTGCCAGCAGTGAAGATCGGGTTTTGAGCTACGAGCAGTACTTC.

This clonotype occurred a few times. The rearrangement joins TRBV7-9 to TRBJ2-5; TRBD2 might be the D (5 bases). The ends were cut back, 6 bases at V and 0 bases at J, with 11 bases in the middle. This CDR3 is built from 14 residues. Germline V CDR1 and CDR2: SEHNR, FQNEAQ (reference sequence). CDR3 amino acids: CASSQRPYQETQYF. CDR3 in DNA: TGTGCCAGCAGTCAGCGGCCGTACCAAGAGACCCAGTACTTC.

A single count supports this clonotype. The V call is TRBV5-1, the J call TRBJ2-1; TRBD2 agrees at 9 bases. The germline V gene has CDR1 SGHRS and CDR2 YFSETQ. The CDR3 loop spans 16 amino acids. The ends lost 0 bases at V and 7 bases at J; junction bases unmatched: 8. CDR3 DNA: TGCGCCAGCAGCTTGGGCGGGAGGGCCACCAGGAATGAGCAGTTCTTC. It is translated as CASSLGGRATRNEQFF. The full variable domain, completed using reference TRBV5-1 and TRBJ2-1, is KAGVTQTPRYLIKTRGQQVTLSCSPISGHRSVSWYQQTPGQGLQFLFEYFSETQRNKGNFPGRFSGRQFSNSRSEMNVSTLELGDSALYLCASSLGGRATRNEQFFGPGTRLTVL.

This chain links TRBV7-2 with TRBJ1-1, with 9 bases matching TRBD1. This CDR3 comprises 14 residues. After removal of 3 bases from V and 4 bases from J, the junction contained 3 bases not matched to a gene. Looked up from germline, CDR1 is SGHTA and CDR2 is FQGNSA. CDR3 region: CASSLDRGGTEAFF. CDR3 nucleotide sequence: TGTGCCAGCAGCTTGGACAGGGGCGGCACTGAAGCTTTCTTT.

This clonotype was counted between two and nine times. The chain carries TRBV6-1 and TRBJ1-5; D not resolved. The V end lost 8 bases, the J end lost 2 bases, and 10 bases lay between the germline ends. The germline gives CDR1 MNHNS, CDR2 SASEGT. The CDR3 totals 13 residues. As DNA, the CDR3 is TGTGCCAGCCGGCCAAGACGCAATCAGCCCCAGCATTTT. Protein sequence: CASRPRRNQPQHF.

This clonotype was found a few times. The chain carries TRBV12-3 or TRBV12-4 and TRBJ1-1, with D hard to call. Trimming pared 6 bases from V and 2 bases from J, leaving 10 bases between. The CDR3 extends over 13 amino acids. The CDR3 nucleotides are TGTGCCAGCAGCGGCCCGAGCAACACTGAAGCTTTCTTT. Amino acid sequence: CASSGPSNTEAFF.

This chain links TRBV5-4 with TRBJ2-7; D remains unclear. CDR1 is SGHNT and CDR2 is YYREEE in the germline V gene (reference sequence). Trimming pared 0 bases from V and 6 bases from J, leaving 13 bases between. CDR3 size: 14 residues. CDR3 sequence: CASSLAGTPPEQYF. Here the CDR3 DNA reads TGTGCCAGCAGCTTGGCCGGCACCCCTCCCGAGCAGTACTTC.

The chain recombines TRBV5-1 with TRBJ2-7, with D possibly being TRBD2 (6 bases). V was cut by 3 bases and J by 2 bases, with 12 bases left in between. CDR1 is SGHRS and CDR2 is YFSETQ in the germline V gene. The CDR3 totals 14 residues. Here the CDR3 reads CASSWDGGTYEQYF. In nucleotides, the CDR3 is TGCGCCAGCAGCTGGGACGGGGGAACCTACGAGCAGTACTTC.

The chain has TRBV2 and TRBJ1-5; 7 bases are shared with TRBD1. The CDR3 sequence is 13 residues long. The germline V gene encodes CDR1 SNHLY and CDR2 FYNNEI. The V segment lost 4 bases and the J segment 7 bases; nucleotides outside the gene matches: 4. CDR3 sequence (DNA): TGTGCCAGCAGTGGACAGGGTCGCCAGCCCCAGCATTTT. Translated: CASSGQGRQPQHF.

The chain couples TRBV12-3 or TRBV12-4 to TRBJ1-2; 7 nucleotides line up with TRBD1. This CDR3 is 13 amino acids long. The junction had 8 bases not matched to a gene; V was cut back by 5 bases and J by 8 bases. CDR3 in amino acids: CASSDRTGGGYTF. The CDR3 nucleotides are TGTGCCAGCAGTGACCGGACAGGAGGGGGCTACACCTTC.

The V gene is TRBV7-2, the J gene TRBJ2-5; TRBD1 matches at 7 bases. This CDR3 is 15 amino acids long. The V and J ends lost 3 bases and 5 bases, in that order; junction bases with no gene match: 9. Germline V gene lookup returns CDR1 SGHTA and CDR2 FQGNSA. For the CDR3, the DNA is TGTGCCAGCAGCTTCACAGGGGTGGTCGGGGAGACCCAGTACTTC. As protein: CASSFTGVVGETQYF.